This T cell receptor (beta chain) was documented in a study of T-cell memory formation after mild COVID-19. Regarding the study as a whole: Balance between CD4 and CD8 was seen in clones contracting day 15 to 85, and a CD4+ lean was seen in later expanders.

The CDR3 contains 15 residues. CDR1 SGHTA and CDR2 FQGNSA come from the germline V gene. Between the trimmed V and J ends, which lost 1 base and 2 bases, there was a span of 9 bases. In the case of this clonotype: Its antigen is undetermined.

TCRdb fed the 5' RACE reads into MiXCR, producing one record per CDR3 protein. The sample yields 150,000 to 200,000 distinct CDR3 sequences, 30% to 35% seen once. The clonotype originates from an adult woman who had mild COVID-19 (a few samples of this study predate the infection). Cell type and time point are not known. The chain combines TRBV7-2 with TRBJ1-5; D ambiguous. The specimen sequenced was PBMCs or a T cell subset sorted from them (not recorded which). In nucleotides, the CDR3 is TGTGCCAGCAGCTTAGTGTATGGTGGCAATCAGCCCCAGCATTTT. Protein product: CASSLVYGGNQPQHF.